The rows below give T cell receptor beta chains drawn from one sample of a study of shared clonotypes between healthy human individuals. The repertoire was sequenced with immunoSEQ multiplex PCR; TCRdb's copy has only in-frame clones and lacks some. The sample holds around 2.5 million clones; 93% are singletons and the top ten take approximately 0.37%. The sample consisted of naive CD4+ T cells from PBMCs. These TCRs come from a man between 18 and 29 years old in good health. Some clones in this sample may be carry-over from other donors' samples. The CDR3 runs from the conserved cysteine through the conserved F or W. A D gene is named only where the DNA matches it firmly. Expanded clones get a size class; other rows say once, few or many, or leave the size out.

TRBJ2-7 | TRBV15 | NA | NA | CATSRGGEQYF | TGTGCCACCAGCAGAGGGGGGGAGCAGTACTTC
TRBJ1-3 | TRBV9 | TRBD1 | NA | CASSGGQGFGNTIYF | TGTGCCAGCAGCGGAGGACAGGGGTTTGGAAACACCATATATTTT
TRBJ1-4 | TRBV7-9 | TRBD1 | NA | CASSTLGQGVGRKLFF | TGTGCCAGCAGCACTTTGGGACAGGGGGTAGGCCGAAAACTGTTTTTT
TRBJ2-7 | TRBV6-1 | TRBD2 | NA | CASNPAGGRYEQYF | TGTGCCAGCAACCCAGCGGGAGGGCGATACGAGCAGTACTTC
TRBJ1-2 | TRBV27 | TRBD1 | NA | CASRSPGQGSGYTF | TGTGCCAGCAGATCACCGGGACAGGGGTCCGGCTACACCTTC
TRBJ2-6 | TRBV25-1 | NA | NA | CASSEPGARGANVLTF | TGTGCCAGCAGTGAACCGGGGGCGCGTGGGGCCAACGTCCTGACTTTC
TRBJ1-5 | TRBV5-1 | NA | NA | CASSLVGDQPQHF | TGCGCCAGCAGCTTGGTGGGGGATCAGCCCCAGCATTTT
TRBJ1-3 | TRBV6-5 | NA | NA | CASSYKATAGNTIYF | TGTGCCAGCAGTTATAAGGCGACAGCGGGAAACACCATATATTTT
TRBJ1-5 | TRBV28 | NA | NA | CASSGYSNQPQHF | TGTGCCAGCAGTGGCTATAGCAATCAGCCCCAGCATTTT
TRBJ2-3 | TRBV29-1 | TRBD1 | NA | CSVKGGSTSTDTQYF | TGCAGCGTCAAAGGGGGCTCCACTAGCACAGATACGCAGTATTTT
TRBJ1-5 | TRBV10-3 | NA | NA | CAISGPGTDRPQHF | TGTGCCATCAGTGGGCCGGGGACCGACCGGCCCCAGCATTTT
TRBJ2-7 | TRBV6-5 | TRBD2 | NA | CASSLAGGLYEQYF | TGTGCCAGCAGTCTAGCGGGAGGTTTGTACGAGCAGTACTTC
TRBJ2-1 | TRBV5-4 | TRBD1 | NA | CASSSGTGINEQFF | TGTGCCAGCAGCTCCGGGACAGGGATCAATGAGCAGTTCTTC
TRBJ2-2 | TRBV21-1 | NA | NA | CASSKADQARGRASGELFF | TGTGCCAGCAGCAAAGCTGACCAGGCCCGCGGGAGGGCTTCGGGGGAGCTGTTTTTT
TRBJ2-1 | TRBV18 | NA | NA | CASSVTRYNEQFF | TGTGCCAGCTCGGTAACACGCTACAATGAGCAGTTCTTC
TRBJ2-2 | TRBV29-1 | TRBD2 | NA | CSVPGTRHTGELFF | TGCAGCGTTCCCGGGACTAGACACACCGGGGAGCTGTTTTTT
TRBJ1-1 | TRBV30 | TRBD1 | NA | CAWGTGATEAFF | TGTGCCTGGGGGACAGGGGCCACTGAAGCTTTCTTT
TRBJ2-1 | TRBV5-1 | NA | NA | CASSSARYSYNEQFF | TGCGCCAGCAGCTCCGCCCGTTATTCCTACAATGAGCAGTTCTTC
TRBJ1-4 | TRBV6-5 | NA | NA | CASSPPLGEKLFF | TGTGCCAGCAGCCCGCCCCTTGGTGAAAAACTGTTTTTT
TRBJ1-3 | TRBV2 | NA | NA | CASSVHAGSGNTIYF | TGTGCCAGCAGTGTTCATGCGGGCTCTGGAAACACCATATATTTT
TRBJ2-1 | TRBV6-5 | NA | NA | CASSVLGVGNEQFF | TGTGCCAGCAGTGTGCTGGGGGTCGGCAATGAGCAGTTCTTC
TRBJ2-7 | TRBV5-4 | NA | NA | CASSLGWDGSYEQYF | TGTGCCAGCAGCTTGGGATGGGACGGGTCCTACGAGCAGTACTTC
TRBJ2-7 | TRBV5-4 | NA | NA | CASSRGQYEQYF | TGTGCCAGCAGTCGCGGACAGTACGAGCAGTACTTC
TRBJ1-3 | TRBV28 | NA | NA | CASSPPGAGWAGNTIYF | TGTGCCAGCAGTCCCCCCGGGGCAGGGTGGGCTGGAAACACCATATATTTT
TRBJ1-1 | TRBV7-8 | TRBD1 | NA | CASRTGALSNTEAFF | TGTGCCAGCAGAACAGGGGCCCTCTCGAACACTGAAGCTTTCTTT
TRBJ2-5 | TRBV6-1 | NA | NA | CASRLPGSEVQTQYF | TGTGCCAGCAGGCTGCCGGGGTCCGAAGTCCAGACCCAGTACTTC
TRBJ1-1 | TRBV5-1 | NA | NA | CASRLGDLMNTEAFF | TGCGCCAGCAGACTGGGGGACCTCATGAACACTGAAGCTTTCTTT
TRBJ1-2 | TRBV28 | NA | NA | CASSYSGRVSGYTF | TGTGCCAGCAGTTACTCAGGCAGGGTTTCGGGCTACACCTTC
TRBJ2-3 | TRBV2 | NA | NA | CASRASASTDTQYF | TGTGCCAGCAGGGCTAGCGCTAGCACAGATACGCAGTATTTT
TRBJ2-7 | TRBV30 | TRBD1 | NA | CAWSVGQGFSYEQYF | TGTGCCTGGAGTGTGGGACAGGGGTTCTCCTACGAGCAGTACTTC
TRBJ1-1 | TRBV6-1 | NA | NA | CASSESLVGAGANTEAFF | TGTGCCAGCAGTGAAAGCTTGGTAGGGGCAGGGGCGAACACTGAAGCTTTCTTT
TRBJ1-1 | TRBV21-1 | NA | NA | CASSKADRVAEAFF | TGTGCCAGCAGCAAAGCGGACAGGGTGGCTGAAGCTTTCTTT
TRBJ2-7 | TRBV2 | TRBD2 | NA | CASSELLAGREQYF | TGTGCCAGCAGTGAATTACTAGCGGGACGCGAGCAGTACTTC
TRBJ1-2 | TRBV7-2 | NA | NA | CASSSPFYYYGYTF | TGTGCCAGCAGCTCCCCCTTTTATTACTATGGCTACACCTTC
TRBJ2-7 | TRBV28 | NA | NA | CASTAPGGDSYEQYF | TGTGCCAGCACAGCCCCGGGGGGCGACTCCTACGAGCAGTACTTC
TRBJ2-1 | TRBV28 | TRBD2 | once | CASSLNPGGGLAGSLNEQFF | TGTGCCAGCAGTTTAAACCCCGGGGGAGGACTAGCGGGATCTCTCAATGAGCAGTTCTTC
TRBJ1-1 | TRBV29-1 | NA | NA | CSVDSRYGTGRNTEAFF | TGCAGCGTTGACTCCCGGTATGGTACAGGGAGAAACACTGAAGCTTTCTTT
TRBJ2-2 | TRBV7-8 | NA | NA | CASSLVRDANTGELFF | TGTGCCAGCAGCTTAGTCCGGGATGCGAACACCGGGGAGCTGTTTTTT
TRBJ2-3 | TRBV18 | NA | NA | CASSPQLADTDTQYF | TGTGCCAGCTCACCACAGCTGGCGGACACAGATACGCAGTATTTT
TRBJ2-7 | TRBV11-2 | TRBD1 | NA | CASSPETGQGQFYEQYF | TGTGCCAGCAGCCCGGAAACAGGACAGGGTCAATTCTACGAGCAGTACTTC
TRBJ1-1 | TRBV10-3 | NA | NA | CAISEYRNTEAFF | TGTGCCATCAGTGAGTACAGAAACACTGAAGCTTTCTTT
TRBJ2-7 | TRBV9 | NA | NA | CASSVSWPASYEQYF | TGTGCCAGCAGCGTATCCTGGCCGGCCTCCTACGAGCAGTACTTC
TRBJ2-3 | TRBV2 | TRBD1 | NA | CASRPGQGAGTQYF | TGTGCCAGCAGACCGGGACAGGGCGCAGGGACGCAGTATTTT
TRBJ1-3 | TRBV11-1 | NA | NA | CASSTQGLSGNTIYF | TGTGCCAGCAGCACGCAGGGTCTCTCTGGAAACACCATATATTTT
TRBJ2-1 | TRBV18 | NA | NA | CASSPDYLYNEQFF | TGTGCCAGCTCACCAGACTACCTCTACAATGAGCAGTTCTTC
TRBJ2-7 | TRBV11-3 | NA | NA | CASSDGSRGAYF | TGTGCCAGCAGCGATGGGTCCCGGGGAGCGTACTTC
TRBJ2-7 | TRBV28 | NA | NA | CASSQTRGSYEQYF | TGTGCCAGCAGCCAAACGAGGGGCTCCTACGAGCAGTACTTC
TRBJ2-5 | TRBV7-2 | NA | once | CASSLGGGAETQYF | TGTGCCAGCAGCTTGGGAGGGGGCGCTGAGACCCAGTACTTC
TRBJ2-7 | TRBV5-1 | TRBD2 | NA | CASSTRVAGVYEQYF | TGCGCCAGCAGCACCCGGGTAGCGGGAGTCTACGAGCAGTACTTC
TRBJ1-5 | TRBV15 | NA | once | CATSRDGTEYSNQPQHF | TGTGCCACCAGCAGAGACGGGACCGAGTATAGCAATCAGCCCCAGCATTTT
TRBJ1-4 | TRBV27 | NA | NA | CASSPTPPRGREKLFF | TGTGCCAGCAGTCCCACCCCCCCACGGGGACGGGAAAAACTGTTTTTT
TRBJ1-4 | TRBV15 | TRBD1 | NA | CAIRGQGDEKLFF | TGTGCCATTCGAGGACAGGGAGACGAAAAACTGTTTTTT
TRBJ2-1 | TRBV11-3 | NA | NA | CASSPEGSYNEQFF | TGTGCCAGCAGCCCCGAAGGTTCCTACAATGAGCAGTTCTTC
TRBJ1-1 | TRBV2 | TRBD1 | NA | CASSDWTGNTEAFF | TGTGCCAGCAGTGACTGGACAGGGAACACTGAAGCTTTCTTT
TRBJ2-5 | TRBV5-1 | NA | NA | CASSMQGQETQYF | TGCGCCAGCAGCATGCAGGGACAAGAGACCCAGTACTTC
TRBJ2-2 | TRBV6-6 | NA | NA | CASSYSGHPAGELFF | TGTGCCAGCAGTTACTCCGGACACCCCGCCGGGGAGCTGTTTTTT
TRBJ2-2 | TRBV18 | TRBD1 | NA | CASSPPYPRGLTGELFF | TGTGCCAGCTCACCCCCTTATCCCAGGGGGCTCACCGGGGAGCTGTTTTTT
TRBJ1-3 | TRBV11-3 | NA | NA | CASSPFASRPGNTIYF | TGTGCCAGCAGCCCCTTCGCCAGTCGACCCGGAAACACCATATATTTT
TRBJ1-1 | TRBV6-5 | NA | NA | CASSYSWEGGNTEAFF | TGTGCCAGCAGTTACTCTTGGGAGGGGGGGAACACTGAAGCTTTCTTT